Presented here are 30 T cell receptor beta chains from one specimen sequenced in a study of shared clonotypes between healthy human individuals. Clones were sequenced by immunoSEQ multiplex PCR, and TCRdb holds only the in-frame ones, with some missing. This sample yields some 660,000 clones, of which around four fifths are seen a single time; 1.5% to 2% belongs to the top ten. The sample consisted of memory CD4+ T cells sorted from blood. Specified subset: CD45RA-negative fraction. These receptors all stem from a woman younger than 45 in good health.

The chain is built from TRBV28 and TRBJ2-1; 9 nucleotides match TRBD2. In germline, CDR1 is MDHEN, CDR2 SYDVKM. With 6 bases clipped from V and 7 bases from J, the junction kept 13 bases outside the gene matches. The CDR3 is made up of 16 amino acids. CDR3 sequence: CASSSPSAGGRNEQFF. In nucleotides, the CDR3 is TGTGCCAGCAGCTCCCCCTCAGCGGGAGGAAGGAATGAGCAGTTCTTC.

V is TRBV19 and J is TRBJ1-5; D is possibly TRBD1 (6 bases). Germline loops: CDR1 LNHDA, CDR2 SQIVND (reference sequence). The CDR3 has 12 amino acids. The ends were cut back, 10 bases at V and 2 bases at J, with 9 bases in the middle. CDR3 region: CATRGGNQPQHF. As DNA, the CDR3 is TGTGCCACGAGGGGGGGCAATCAGCCCCAGCATTTT. The full variable domain, with the rest looked up from reference TRBV19 and TRBJ1-5, is DGGITQSPKYLFRKEGQNVTLSCEQNLNHDAMYWYRQDPGQGLRLIYYSQIVNDFQKGDIAEGYSVSREKKESFPLTVTSAQKNPTAFYLCATRGGNQPQHFGDGTRLSIL.

The V call is TRBV10-3, the J call TRBJ1-2; D is possibly TRBD1 (6 bases). Trimming left V 4 bases short and J 2 bases short, with 14 bases between. CDR1 is ENHRY, CDR2 SYGVKD, per germline. The CDR3 loop spans 15 amino acids. The DNA of the CDR3 is TGTGCCATCAGTGTACAACAGGGAATCAACTATGGCTACACCTTC. This gives the protein CAISVQQGINYGYTF.

Details on this clone: The identical CDR3 is also encoded by other nucleotide sequences in the sample. The genes are TRBV10-1 and TRBJ2-6; D unresolved. Germline CDR1 is WNHNN and CDR2 is SYGVQD (reference sequence). Trimming pared 6 bases from V and 0 bases from J, leaving 0 bases between. This CDR3 has 12 residues. The CDR3 region is CASSSGANVLTF. CDR3 bases: TGCGCCAGCAGCTCTGGGGCCAACGTCCTGACTTTC.

The chain uses TRBV2 and TRBJ1-5; D is uncertain. The length of the CDR3 is 17 residues. The germline CDR1 and CDR2 sequences are SNHLY and FYNNEI. V shed 0 bases and J shed 1 base, with 13 bases lying between them. CDR3 amino acids: CASSEALFVGSNQPQHF. CDR3 DNA: TGTGCCAGCAGTGAAGCGCTTTTCGTCGGAAGCAATCAGCCCCAGCATTTT. The whole variable domain, filled in from reference TRBV2 and TRBJ1-5, reads EPEVTQTPSHQVTQMGQEVILRCVPISNHLYFYWYRQILGQKVEFLVSFYNNEISEKSEIFDDQFSVERPDGSNFTLKIRSTKLEDSAMYFCASSEALFVGSNQPQHFGDGTRLSIL.

In this sample, this clone turned up a few times. The chain couples TRBV11-2 to TRBJ2-3; 14 bases agree with TRBD2. The CDR3 runs 15 residues. Germline loops: CDR1 SGHAT, CDR2 FQNNGV. Germline trimming cut 5 bases from V and 4 bases from J; bases unmatched to any gene: 2. CDR3 region: CASSQGLAGADTQYF. Here the CDR3 DNA reads TGTGCCAGCAGCCAGGGACTAGCGGGAGCAGATACGCAGTATTTT.

This clone was observed a few times. CDR3 DNA sequence: TGTGCCAGCAGCGCGGATCTAGCGGGAGGGCGCGAGACCCAGTACTTC. Protein: CASSADLAGGRETQYF. V is TRBV2 and J is TRBJ2-5; 12 nucleotides align to TRBD2. J was trimmed by 5 bases and V by 6 bases; bases with no gene match: 10. The CDR3 is 16 residues long. Looked up from germline, CDR1 is SNHLY and CDR2 is FYNNEI.

The chain has TRBV28 and TRBJ2-6; D call uncertain. The CDR3 extends over 13 amino acids. Looked up from germline, CDR1 is MDHEN and CDR2 is SYDVKM. Between the trimmed V and J ends, which lost 6 bases and 1 base, there was a span of 4 bases. The CDR3 nucleotides are TGTGCCAGCAGCGGGTCTGGGGCCAACGTCCTGACTTTC. Amino acid sequence: CASSGSGANVLTF. The whole variable domain, filled in from reference TRBV28 and TRBJ2-6, reads DVKVTQSSRYLVKRTGEKVFLECVQDMDHENMFWYRQDPGLGLRLIYFSYDVKMKEKGDIPEGYSVSREKKERFSLILESASTNQTSMYLCASSGSGANVLTFGAGSRLTVL.

The chain joins TRBV28 to TRBJ1-1; D gene unclear. Germline CDR1 reads MDHEN; CDR2 reads SYDVKM. The CDR3 is 14 residues long. Trimming took 6 bases from V and 5 from J, leaving 16 bases between them. The CDR3 bases are TGTGCCAGCAGCCAGACGGTATGGGGAACTGAAGCTTTCTTT. Residues: CASSQTVWGTEAFF.

This clone was recorded many times. The chain couples TRBV30 to TRBJ2-3, with 9 positions matching TRBD2. Germline CDR1 GTSNPN, CDR2 SVGIG (reference sequence). The CDR3 is made up of 15 amino acids. After removal of 0 bases from V and 7 bases from J, the junction contained 8 bases not matched to a gene. CDR3 region: CAWSVPAGGTNTQYF. As DNA, the CDR3 is TGTGCCTGGAGTGTACCGGCGGGAGGGACAAATACGCAGTATTTT.

This clone turned up a few times. The chain links TRBV19 to TRBJ2-7; 11 bases are a match to TRBD2. Per germline, CDR1 LNHDA and CDR2 SQIVND (reference sequence). Trimming at V came to 5 bases and at J to 4 bases, leaving 7 bases not matched to a gene. The CDR3 runs to 15 residues. For the CDR3, the DNA is TGTGCCAGTAGTTCGGGACTAGCGGTACCTTACGAGCAGTACTTC. Its protein product is CASSSGLAVPYEQYF.

The chain carries TRBV27 and TRBJ2-7; a weak D match, TRBD1 (5 bases). V lost 8 bases and J lost 7, with 18 bases in between. Germline CDR1 and CDR2: MNHEY and SMNVEV (reference sequence). This CDR3 comprises 13 residues. CDR3 region: CASGSSVAGEQYF. The DNA for the CDR3 is TGTGCCAGCGGGTCTTCGGTGGCAGGGGAGCAGTACTTC.

This clone was counted a single time. V gene TRBV19 combines with J gene TRBJ1-2; D is perhaps TRBD1 (6 bases). The germline CDR1 and CDR2 sequences are LNHDA and SQIVND (reference sequence). V lost 4 bases, J lost 3 bases, and 18 bases lay in between. The CDR3 covers 16 residues. CDR3 sequence (DNA): TGTGCCAGTAGTAGAGTCGGAACAGGGAGTTACTATGGCTACACCTTC. It translates to CASSRVGTGSYYGYTF. The variable domain in full, completed from reference TRBV19 and TRBJ1-2, reads DGGITQSPKYLFRKEGQNVTLSCEQNLNHDAMYWYRQDPGQGLRLIYYSQIVNDFQKGDIAEGYSVSREKKESFPLTVTSAQKNPTAFYLCASSRVGTGSYYGYTFGSGTRLTVV.

V and J are TRBV11-2 and TRBJ2-5; 9 positions match TRBD2. With the DNA end fitting TRBJ2-7 better, the J assignment may be wrong. The germline V gene has CDR1 SGHAT and CDR2 FQNNGV. CDR3 size: 14 residues. The CDR3 here is CASRTSGLSYEQYF. CDR3 DNA: TGTGCCAGCAGGACTAGCGGACTATCCTACGAGCAGTACTTC.

This rearrangement joins TRBV28 to TRBJ1-2; D ambiguous. The ends were cut back, 2 bases at V and 4 bases at J, with 11 bases in the middle. The CDR3 loop spans 14 amino acids. Germline-derived CDR1 and CDR2 are MDHEN and SYDVKM. CDR3 sequence reads: CASSLEGTPYGYTF. The CDR3 nucleotides read TGTGCCAGCAGTTTAGAGGGCACTCCCTATGGCTACACCTTC.

The V and J genes are TRBV9 and TRBJ2-3, with TRBD2 identical over 7 bases. The J segment lost 1 base and the V segment lost 0 bases, leaving 8 bases of the junction unmatched. The CDR3 extends over 17 amino acids. CDR1 is SGDLS, CDR2 YYNGEE, per germline. The CDR3 loop reads CASSVGVAGARTDTQYF. The CDR3 region has the DNA TGTGCCAGCAGCGTAGGGGTGGCGGGAGCGCGCACAGATACGCAGTATTTT.

Notes on this clone: Other DNA sequences from this sample encode an identical CDR3 as well. This sequence joins TRBV7-9 and TRBJ1-5, with D unclear. CDR1 and CDR2 (germline): SEHNR, FQNEAQ (reference sequence). The CDR3 loop spans 13 amino acids. V dropped 1 base and J dropped 7 bases, with 8 bases sitting between them. The CDR3 region has the DNA TGTGCCAGCAGCTTAGAGGGTGGCCAGCCCCAGCATTTT. Translation gives CASSLEGGQPQHF.

This sequence joins TRBV7-8 and TRBJ1-2, with 9 bases aligning to TRBD1. J was trimmed by 5 bases and V by 5 bases; bases with no gene match: 12. The length of the CDR3 is 16 residues. Germline values: CDR1 SGHVS, CDR2 FQNEAQ. The DNA for the CDR3 is TGTGCCAGCAGCCAATCGACAGGGGGAGGCCCATATGGCTACACCTTC. Protein sequence: CASSQSTGGGPYGYTF. Looking up the rest from reference TRBV7-8 and TRBJ1-2 gives the full variable domain: GAGVSQSPRYKVAKRGQDVALRCDPISGHVSLFWYQQALGQGPEFLTYFQNEAQLDKSGLPSDRFFAERPEGSVSTLKIQRTQQEDSAVYLCASSQSTGGGPYGYTFGSGTRLTVV.

The chain carries TRBV11-2 and TRBJ2-1; 7 bases line up with TRBD2. V lost 8 bases, J lost 5 bases, and 9 bases stayed unmatched. CDR1 is SGHAT and CDR2 is FQNNGV in the germline V gene. The CDR3 is 14 amino acids. The CDR3 region is CASVRDYGDNEQFF. CDR3 sequence (DNA): TGTGCCAGCGTCCGGGACTATGGCGACAATGAGCAGTTCTTC.

The chain employs TRBV7-9 and TRBJ2-7; D is perhaps TRBD2 (6 bases). Per the germline V gene, CDR1 is SEHNR and CDR2 is FQNEAQ (reference sequence). V was clipped by 6 bases and J by 3 bases, with 12 bases between them. The CDR3 length is 13 residues. The CDR3, as DNA: TGTGCCAGCAGATTCGGGACTCACTACGAGCAGTACTTC. This sequence encodes CASRFGTHYEQYF.

This chain links TRBV5-1 with TRBJ1-1; D gene ambiguous. Per the germline V gene, CDR1 is SGHRS and CDR2 is YFSETQ. The CDR3 is made up of 13 amino acids. V was pared by 4 bases and J by 3 bases, with 10 bases between. The CDR3 region is CASSPEGDTEAFF. CDR3 bases: TGCGCCAGCAGCCCGGAGGGAGACACTGAAGCTTTCTTT. The whole variable domain, filled in from reference TRBV5-1 and TRBJ1-1, reads KAGVTQTPRYLIKTRGQQVTLSCSPISGHRSVSWYQQTPGQGLQFLFEYFSETQRNKGNFPGRFSGRQFSNSRSEMNVSTLELGDSALYLCASSPEGDTEAFFGQGTRLTVV.

V gene TRBV2 combines with J gene TRBJ1-2; a possible D gene is TRBD1 (6 bases). The germline gives CDR1 SNHLY, CDR2 FYNNEI. Trimming shortened V by 3 bases and J by 8 bases, and 10 bases separated the two germline ends. The CDR3 is 12 residues long. The CDR3 loop is CASSDDRPGYTF. The CDR3 bases are TGTGCCAGCAGTGACGACAGGCCGGGCTACACCTTC.

The rearrangement links TRBV7-8 to TRBJ1-5; unclear D gene. The germline CDR1 and CDR2 sequences are SGHVS and FQNEAQ. CDR3 length: 13 amino acids. With 2 bases removed from V and 4 bases from J, the gap between germline ends came to 6 bases. The chain's CDR3 is CASSLYVNQPQHF. Here the CDR3 DNA reads TGTGCCAGCAGCTTATATGTGAATCAGCCCCAGCATTTT. The variable domain in full, with the rest retrieved from reference TRBV7-8 and TRBJ1-5, is GAGVSQSPRYKVAKRGQDVALRCDPISGHVSLFWYQQALGQGPEFLTYFQNEAQLDKSGLPSDRFFAERPEGSVSTLKIQRTQQEDSAVYLCASSLYVNQPQHFGDGTRLSIL.

This clone has ten or more counts. This CDR3 fails to terminate in the conserved phenylalanine or tryptophan, so it likely reflects a read error. The limits of the CDR3 on the DNA are not certain, so only TCRdb's listed CDR3 is given. The chain uses TRBV2 and TRBJ2-3; TRBD1, the table's D call, lacks a check against the DNA. The CDR3 spans 12 amino acids, including both terminal residues. From germline, CDR1 is SNHLY and CDR2 FYNNEI. CDR3 region: CASSETRDRVGL.

V and J are TRBV4-1 and TRBJ2-7; 12 bases align to TRBD2. CDR1 is MGHRA, CDR2 YSYEKL, per germline. Trimming removed 1 base from V and 2 bases from J; junction bases left unmatched: 3. The CDR3 has 16 residues. CDR3 DNA: TGCGCCAGCAGCCAAGGTCCTAGCGGGGGGGCCTACGAGCAGTACTTC. Protein: CASSQGPSGGAYEQYF.

This clone came up once. CDR3 nucleotide sequence: TGTGCCAGCACCGACCGGCAGGGGGCTTGGTATGGCTACACCTTC. This gives the protein CASTDRQGAWYGYTF. The V and J genes are TRBV6-5 and TRBJ1-2; 8 positions match TRBD1. This CDR3 is 15 amino acids long. Germline V gene sequence: CDR1 MNHEY, CDR2 SVGAGI. The V and J ends lost 7 bases and 5 bases, in that order; junction bases with no gene match: 12.

V usage is TRBV6-5 and J usage is TRBJ1-2; D gene ambiguous. This CDR3 has 13 residues. Between the trimmed V and J ends, which lost 6 bases and 4 bases, there was a span of 12 bases. The germline gives CDR1 MNHEY, CDR2 SVGAGI. In DNA form, the CDR3 reads TGTGCCAGCAGCCAGCGGACGGCCTATGGCTACACCTTC. This sequence encodes CASSQRTAYGYTF.

The V gene is TRBV14, the J gene TRBJ1-2, with a possible D match to TRBD1 (5 bases). The CDR3 spans 17 residues. Between the trimmed V and J ends, which lost 4 bases and 3 bases, there was a span of 21 bases. Germline CDR1 SGHDN, CDR2 FVKESK. The CDR3 loop is CASSPHPGRAGDYGYTF. CDR3 bases: TGTGCCAGCAGCCCACATCCAGGACGGGCGGGGGACTATGGCTACACCTTC. The variable domain in full, completed from reference TRBV14 and TRBJ1-2, reads EAGVTQFPSHSVIEKGQTVTLRCDPISGHDNLYWYRRVMGKEIKFLLHFVKESKQDESGMPNNRFLAERTGGTYSTLKVQPAELEDSGVYFCASSPHPGRAGDYGYTFGSGTRLTVV.

The gene calls are TRBV12-2 and TRBJ2-3; the table's D call, TRBD2, was not checked against the DNA. TRBV12-2 is tagged as a pseudogene. The CDR3 length is 19 residues. CDR3: CASRSHHLIAEPSTDTQYF. The CDR3 DNA reads as TGTGCAAGTCGCTCCCACCACCTTATAGCGGAACCTAGCACAGATACGCAGTATTTT.

V gene TRBV7-9 combines with J gene TRBJ1-1; 11 positions agree with TRBD1. J lost 11 bases, V lost 5 bases, and 10 bases had no gene match. The germline V gene encodes CDR1 SEHNR and CDR2 FQNEAQ (reference sequence). CDR3 length: 14 residues. The CDR3 sequence: CASSQPGQGVSAFF. DNA for the CDR3: TGTGCCAGCAGCCAGCCGGGACAGGGGGTGTCGGCTTTCTTT. Combining the CDR3 with reference TRBV7-9 and TRBJ1-1 gives the whole variable domain DTGVSQNPRHKITKRGQNVTFRCDPISEHNRLYWYRQTLGQGPEFLTYFQNEAQLEKSRLLSDRFSAERPKGSFSTLEIQRTEQGDSAMYLCASSQPGQGVSAFFGQGTRLTVV.